One T cell receptor (beta chain) is described in this entry. Its antigen is currently unknown. Other DNA sequences in this specimen translate into the identical CDR3. Germline CDR1 and CDR2: SNHLY and FYNNEI. With 8 bases removed from V and 0 bases from J, the gap between germline ends came to 5 bases. CDR3 length: 11 residues. The data stem from a study of radiation and T cells in renal cell carcinoma. Study details: Nephrectomy followed 15 Gy stereotactic body radiation by 4 weeks.

Repertoires were generated with immunoSEQ multiplex PCR, while TCRdb's copy carries only in-frame clones and drops some. The data contain roughly 140,000 clones, about 91% of them seen just once; the ten biggest clones take up about an eighth. Study findings and constraints: Pretreatment tumor biopsies were lacking, so baseline clonotypes are unknown. In blood, top tumor clones expanded by 2 weeks, shrinking by 4.

Time point meaning: blood 2 weeks post-SBRT. Treatment denoted: 15 Gy SBRT to primary tumor, nephrectomy 4 weeks later. V usage is TRBV2 and J usage is TRBJ2-7, with D uncertain. The TCR originated in a woman aged 50 to 60 with renal cell carcinoma. Sample: blood, taken from a patient whose treatment included radiotherapy and nephrectomy. CDR3 DNA: TGTGCCAGCTCCGCCTCCTACGAGCAGTACTTC. This sequence encodes CASSASYEQYF.